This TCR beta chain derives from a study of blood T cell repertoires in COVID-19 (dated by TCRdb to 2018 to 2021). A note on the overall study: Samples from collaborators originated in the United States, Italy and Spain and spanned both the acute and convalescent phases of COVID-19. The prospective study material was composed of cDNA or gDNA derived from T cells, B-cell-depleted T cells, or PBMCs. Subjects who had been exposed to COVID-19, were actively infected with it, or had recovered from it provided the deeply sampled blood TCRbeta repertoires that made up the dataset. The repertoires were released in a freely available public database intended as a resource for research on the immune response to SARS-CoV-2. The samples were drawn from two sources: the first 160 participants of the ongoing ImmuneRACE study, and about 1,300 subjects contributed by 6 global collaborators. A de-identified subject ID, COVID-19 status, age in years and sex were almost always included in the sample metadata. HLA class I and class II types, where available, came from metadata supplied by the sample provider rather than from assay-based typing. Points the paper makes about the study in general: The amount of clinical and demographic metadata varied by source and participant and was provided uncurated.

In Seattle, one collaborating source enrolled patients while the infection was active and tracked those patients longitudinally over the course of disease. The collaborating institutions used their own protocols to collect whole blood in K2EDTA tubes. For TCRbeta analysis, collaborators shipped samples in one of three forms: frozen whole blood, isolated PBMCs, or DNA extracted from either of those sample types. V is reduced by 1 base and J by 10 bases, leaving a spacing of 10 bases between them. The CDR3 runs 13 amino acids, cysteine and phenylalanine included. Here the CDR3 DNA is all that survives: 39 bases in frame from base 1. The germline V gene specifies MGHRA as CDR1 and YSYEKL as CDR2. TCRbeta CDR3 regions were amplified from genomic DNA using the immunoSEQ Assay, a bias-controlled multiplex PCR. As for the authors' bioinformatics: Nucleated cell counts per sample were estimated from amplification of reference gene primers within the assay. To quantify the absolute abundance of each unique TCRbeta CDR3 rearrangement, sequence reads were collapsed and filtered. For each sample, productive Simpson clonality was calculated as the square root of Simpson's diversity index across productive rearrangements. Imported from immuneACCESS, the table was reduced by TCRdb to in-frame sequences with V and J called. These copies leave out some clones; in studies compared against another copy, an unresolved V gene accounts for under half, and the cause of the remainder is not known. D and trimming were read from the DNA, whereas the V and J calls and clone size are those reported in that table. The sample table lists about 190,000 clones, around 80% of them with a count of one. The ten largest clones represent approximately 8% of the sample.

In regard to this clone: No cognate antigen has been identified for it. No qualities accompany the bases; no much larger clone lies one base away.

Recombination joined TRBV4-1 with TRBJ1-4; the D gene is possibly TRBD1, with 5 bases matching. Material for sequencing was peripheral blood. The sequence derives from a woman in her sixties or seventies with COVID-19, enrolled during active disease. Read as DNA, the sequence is TGCGCCAGCAGCCAAGGCCTTCAGGGAAAACTGTTTTTT. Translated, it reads CASSQGLQGKLFF.